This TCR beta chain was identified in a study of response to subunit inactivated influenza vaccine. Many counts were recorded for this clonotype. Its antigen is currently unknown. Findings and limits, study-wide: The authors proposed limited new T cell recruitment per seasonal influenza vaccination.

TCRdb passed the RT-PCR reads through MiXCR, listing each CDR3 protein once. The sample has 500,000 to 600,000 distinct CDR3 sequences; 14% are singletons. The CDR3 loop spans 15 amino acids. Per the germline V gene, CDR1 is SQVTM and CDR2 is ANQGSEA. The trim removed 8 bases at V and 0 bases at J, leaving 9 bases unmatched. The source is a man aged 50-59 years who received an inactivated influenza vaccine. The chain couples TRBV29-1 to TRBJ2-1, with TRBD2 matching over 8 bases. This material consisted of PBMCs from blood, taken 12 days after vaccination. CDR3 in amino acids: CSLRPREDSYNEQFF. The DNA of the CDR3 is TGCAGCTTACGACCGCGGGAGGACTCCTACAATGAGCAGTTCTTC.